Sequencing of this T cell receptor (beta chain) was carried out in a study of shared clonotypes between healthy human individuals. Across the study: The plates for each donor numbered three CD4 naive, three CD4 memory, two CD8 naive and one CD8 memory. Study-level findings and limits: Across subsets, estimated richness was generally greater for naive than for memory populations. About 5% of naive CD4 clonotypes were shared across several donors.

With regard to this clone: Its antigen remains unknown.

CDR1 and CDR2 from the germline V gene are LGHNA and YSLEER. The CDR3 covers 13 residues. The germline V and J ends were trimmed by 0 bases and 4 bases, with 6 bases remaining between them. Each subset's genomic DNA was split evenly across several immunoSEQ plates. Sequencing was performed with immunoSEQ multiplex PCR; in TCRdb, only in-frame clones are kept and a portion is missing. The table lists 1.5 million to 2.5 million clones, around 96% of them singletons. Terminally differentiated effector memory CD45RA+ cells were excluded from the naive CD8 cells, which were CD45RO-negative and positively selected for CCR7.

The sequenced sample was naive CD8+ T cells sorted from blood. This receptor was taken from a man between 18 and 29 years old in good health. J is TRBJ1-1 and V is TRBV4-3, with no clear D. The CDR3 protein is CASSQDRSTEAFF. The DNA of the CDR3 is TGCGCCAGCAGCCAAGACAGGAGCACTGAAGCTTTCTTT.